This record looks at one T cell receptor (beta chain) sequence and its context. Assay used: immunoSEQ multiplex PCR; TCRdb lists only in-frame clones, some missing. The sample holds 150,000 to 200,000 clones, over 75% seen once. Per germline, CDR1 SGHRS and CDR2 YFSETQ. Germline trimming cut 4 bases from V and 7 bases from J; bases unmatched to any gene: 11. This CDR3 is built from 16 residues. This record belongs to a study of blood T cell repertoires in COVID-19. Turning to the study itself: PBMCs, B-cell-depleted T cells, or T cells provided the cDNA or gDNA that made up the material.

The sequenced sample was PBMCs or T cells enriched from blood (not recorded which). The V gene is TRBV5-1, the J gene TRBJ2-7, with 13 bases aligning to TRBD2. The TCR comes from a man between 35 and 55 years old who had recovered from COVID-19. The CDR3 coding sequence is TGCGCCAGCAGCCCGGCTGGACTAGCGGGGGATCAAGAGCAGTACTTC. The encoded protein is CASSPAGLAGDQEQYF.